This T cell receptor (beta chain) comes out of a study of cytomegalovirus exposure and HLA in healthy donors. Those who donated were healthy bone marrow donors. With 60 Vbeta and 13 Jbeta primers, the PCR was carried out. Some clones are missing from TCRdb's copy, which holds only in-frame ones; the method was immunoSEQ multiplex PCR. The repertoire holds over 110,000 clones, with about 80% as singletons. The TCR was taken from a man aged 40-55 years in good health and CMV-seronegative. The sample taken for sequencing was PBMCs.

The CDR3 protein is CSVVLAGRGEKLFF. The CDR3 DNA follows: TGCAGCGTTGTTTTGGCCGGGAGAGGAGAAAAACTGTTTTTT. The chain joins TRBV29-1 to TRBJ1-4; no clear D gene. The V and J ends lost 4 bases and 8 bases respectively, with 17 bases between them. Germline V lookup: CDR1 SQVTM, CDR2 ANQGSEA. The CDR3 runs to 14 residues.